The entry that follows covers one TCR beta chain sequence. The data stem from a study of blood T cell repertoires in COVID-19. Background on the study: Donors in the United States, Italy and Spain gave samples during acute or convalescent COVID-19. T cells, B-cell-depleted T cells, or PBMCs provided the cDNA or gDNA that served as material.

The germline CDR1 and CDR2 sequences are SGHTS and YDEGEE. Trimming at V came to 4 bases and at J to 1 base, leaving 9 bases not matched to a gene. The CDR3 has 17 residues. In the authors' methods: Amplification from reference gene primers served as the basis for estimated nucleated cell counts. Sequencing was performed with immunoSEQ multiplex PCR; in TCRdb, only in-frame clones are kept and a portion is missing. That table furnishes V, J and clone size, whereas the DNA furnished D and trimming. Of about 240,000 clones in the sample, roughly nine tenths were seen once. This chain uses TRBV5-8 with TRBJ2-4; TRBD1 matches 9 bases. The material sequenced was peripheral blood. The TCR originated in a man aged 60 to 75 who had recovered from COVID-19. The CDR3 protein is CASSVDRGEGAKNIQYF. In DNA, the CDR3 is TGTGCCAGCAGCGTCGACAGGGGGGAGGGGGCCAAAAACATTCAGTACTTC.